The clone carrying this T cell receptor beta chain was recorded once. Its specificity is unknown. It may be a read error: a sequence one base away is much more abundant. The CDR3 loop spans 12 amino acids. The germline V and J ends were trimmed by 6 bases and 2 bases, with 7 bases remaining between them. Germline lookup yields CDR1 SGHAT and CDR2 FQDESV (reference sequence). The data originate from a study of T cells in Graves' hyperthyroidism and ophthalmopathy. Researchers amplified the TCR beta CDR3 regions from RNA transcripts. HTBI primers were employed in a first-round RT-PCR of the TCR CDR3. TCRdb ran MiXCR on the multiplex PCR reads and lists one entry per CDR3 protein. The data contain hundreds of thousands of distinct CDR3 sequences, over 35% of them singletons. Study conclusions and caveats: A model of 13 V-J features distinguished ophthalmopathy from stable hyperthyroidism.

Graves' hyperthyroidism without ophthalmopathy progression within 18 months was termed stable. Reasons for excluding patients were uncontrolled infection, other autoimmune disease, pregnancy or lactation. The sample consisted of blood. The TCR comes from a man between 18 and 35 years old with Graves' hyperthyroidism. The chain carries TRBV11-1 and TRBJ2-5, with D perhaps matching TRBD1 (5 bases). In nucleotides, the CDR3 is TGTGCCAGCAGACAGGAACAAGAGACCCAGTACTTC. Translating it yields CASRQEQETQYF.